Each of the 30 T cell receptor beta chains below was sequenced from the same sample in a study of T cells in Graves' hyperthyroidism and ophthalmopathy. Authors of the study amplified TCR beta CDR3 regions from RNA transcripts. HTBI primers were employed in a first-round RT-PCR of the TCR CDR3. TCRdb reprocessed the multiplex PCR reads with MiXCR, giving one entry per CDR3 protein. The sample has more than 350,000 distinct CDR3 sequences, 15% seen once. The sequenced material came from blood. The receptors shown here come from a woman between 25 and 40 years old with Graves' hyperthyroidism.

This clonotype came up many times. The CDR3 protein is CASSLNVGGPTYEQYF. CDR3 bases: TGTGCCAGCAGTTTAAACGTTGGCGGGCCAACCTACGAGCAGTACTTC. This rearrangement joins TRBV27 to TRBJ2-7; D may be TRBD2 (5 bases). Trimming took off 2 bases at V and 2 bases at J, with 16 bases between the two ends. The CDR3 length is 16 residues. Germline V gives CDR1 MNHEY, CDR2 SMNVEV (reference sequence).

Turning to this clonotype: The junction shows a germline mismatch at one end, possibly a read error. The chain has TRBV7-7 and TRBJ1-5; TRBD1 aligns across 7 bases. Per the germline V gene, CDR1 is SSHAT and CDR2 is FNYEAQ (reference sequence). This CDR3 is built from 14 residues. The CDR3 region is CASSRQGEVQPQRF. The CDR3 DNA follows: TGTGCCAGCAGCCGTCAGGGGGAGGTTCAGCCCCAGCGTTTT.

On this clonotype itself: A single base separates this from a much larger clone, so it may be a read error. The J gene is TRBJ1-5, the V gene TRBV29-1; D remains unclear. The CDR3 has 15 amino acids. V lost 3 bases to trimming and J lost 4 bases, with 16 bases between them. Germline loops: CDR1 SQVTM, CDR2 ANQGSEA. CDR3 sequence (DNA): TGCAGCGTTGACGTGAAGGGCTCGGAGAATCAGCCCCAGCATTTT. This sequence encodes CSVDVKGSENQPQHF.

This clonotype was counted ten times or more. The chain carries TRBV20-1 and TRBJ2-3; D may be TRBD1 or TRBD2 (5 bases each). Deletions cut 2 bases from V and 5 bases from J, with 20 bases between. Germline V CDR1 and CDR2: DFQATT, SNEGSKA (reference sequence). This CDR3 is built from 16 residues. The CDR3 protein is CSARNPARTGGDTQYF. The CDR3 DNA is TGCAGTGCTAGAAATCCGGCTAGAACTGGGGGAGATACGCAGTATTTT.

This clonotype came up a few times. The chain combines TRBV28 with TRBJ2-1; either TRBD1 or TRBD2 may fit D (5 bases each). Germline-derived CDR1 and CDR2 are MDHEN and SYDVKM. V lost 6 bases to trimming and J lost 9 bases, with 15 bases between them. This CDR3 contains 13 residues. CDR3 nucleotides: TGTGCCAGCAGCCCAATGGGGACCGGTGAGCAGTTCTTC. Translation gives CASSPMGTGEQFF. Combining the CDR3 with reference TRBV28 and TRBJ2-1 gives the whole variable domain DVKVTQSSRYLVKRTGEKVFLECVQDMDHENMFWYRQDPGLGLRLIYFSYDVKMKEKGDIPEGYSVSREKKERFSLILESASTNQTSMYLCASSPMGTGEQFFGPGTRLTVL.

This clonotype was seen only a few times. Here the CDR3 reads CATSSGTSGTYTYNEQFF. CDR3 nucleotides: TGTGCCACCAGCAGCGGGACTAGCGGGACCTATACCTACAATGAGCAGTTCTTC. The chain has TRBV15 and TRBJ2-1; 13 bases are shared with TRBD2. After removal of 3 bases from V and 2 bases from J, the junction contained 7 bases not matched to a gene. This CDR3 is 18 amino acids long. From germline, CDR1 is LNHNV and CDR2 YYDKDF (reference sequence).

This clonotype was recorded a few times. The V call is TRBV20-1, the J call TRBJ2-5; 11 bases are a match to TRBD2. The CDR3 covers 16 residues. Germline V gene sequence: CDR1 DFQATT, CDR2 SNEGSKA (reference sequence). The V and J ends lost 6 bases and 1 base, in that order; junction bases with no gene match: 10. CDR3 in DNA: TGCAGTGCAATCGGGACTAGCGGCCGAACCCAAGAGACCCAGTACTTC. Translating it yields CSAIGTSGRTQETQYF.

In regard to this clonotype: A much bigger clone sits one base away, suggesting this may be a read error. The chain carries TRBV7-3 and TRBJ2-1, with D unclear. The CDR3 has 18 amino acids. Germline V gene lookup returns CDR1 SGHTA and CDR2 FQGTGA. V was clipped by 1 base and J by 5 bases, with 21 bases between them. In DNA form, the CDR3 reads TGTGCCAGCAGCTTAATAGGTACGCTTAGTGCGTATAACAATGAGCAGTTCTTC. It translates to CASSLIGTLSAYNNEQFF.

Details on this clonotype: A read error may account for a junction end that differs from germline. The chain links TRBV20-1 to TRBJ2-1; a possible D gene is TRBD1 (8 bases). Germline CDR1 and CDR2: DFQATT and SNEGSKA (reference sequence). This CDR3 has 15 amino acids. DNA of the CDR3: TGCAGTGCTCGCTGGACAGGGAGGGGGTACAATGGGCAGTTCTTC. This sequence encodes CSARWTGRGYNGQFF.

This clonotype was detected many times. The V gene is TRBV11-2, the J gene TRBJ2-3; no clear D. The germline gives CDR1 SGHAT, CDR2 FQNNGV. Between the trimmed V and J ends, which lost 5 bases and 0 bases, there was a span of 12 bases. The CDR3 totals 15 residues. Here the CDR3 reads CASSGVAYSTDTQYF. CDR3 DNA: TGTGCCAGCAGCGGAGTAGCTTATAGCACAGATACGCAGTATTTT.

CDR3 sequence (DNA): TGTGCCAGCACCGGGAGGACCTTTAATTCACCCCTCCACTTT. This encodes CASTGRTFNSPLHF. J is TRBJ1-6 and V is TRBV6-1; D unresolved. Per the germline V gene, CDR1 is MNHNS and CDR2 is SASEGT. CDR3 size: 14 residues. Trimming pared 7 bases from V and 6 bases from J, leaving 13 bases between.

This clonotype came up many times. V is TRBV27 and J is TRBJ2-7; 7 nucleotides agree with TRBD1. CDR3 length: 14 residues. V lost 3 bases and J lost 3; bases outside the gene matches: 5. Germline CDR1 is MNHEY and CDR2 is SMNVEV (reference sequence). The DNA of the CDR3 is TGTGCCAGCAGTTTCTCGGGACAGCACTACGAGCAGTACTTC. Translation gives CASSFSGQHYEQYF.

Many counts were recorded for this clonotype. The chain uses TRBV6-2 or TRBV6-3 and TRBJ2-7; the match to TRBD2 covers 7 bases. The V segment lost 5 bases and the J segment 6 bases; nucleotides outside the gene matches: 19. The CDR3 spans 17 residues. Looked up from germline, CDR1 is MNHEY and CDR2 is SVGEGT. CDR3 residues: CASSNPLRGGNYVEQYF. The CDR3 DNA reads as TGTGCCAGCAGTAACCCACTTCGCGGGGGAAATTACGTCGAGCAGTACTTC.

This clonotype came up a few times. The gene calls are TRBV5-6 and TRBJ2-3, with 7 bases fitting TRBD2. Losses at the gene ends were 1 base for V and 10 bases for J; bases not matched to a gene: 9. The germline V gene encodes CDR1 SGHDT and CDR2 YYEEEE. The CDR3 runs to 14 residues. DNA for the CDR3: TGTGCCAGCAGCTTGTGGGGAGGGAGTATGTCGCAGTATTTT. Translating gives CASSLWGGSMSQYF.

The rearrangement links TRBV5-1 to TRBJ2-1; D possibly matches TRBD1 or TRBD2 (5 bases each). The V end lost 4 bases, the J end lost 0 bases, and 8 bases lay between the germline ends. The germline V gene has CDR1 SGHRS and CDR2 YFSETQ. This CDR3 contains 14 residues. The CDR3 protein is CASSAGSSYNEQFF. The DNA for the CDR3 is TGCGCCAGCAGCGCAGGGAGCTCCTACAATGAGCAGTTCTTC.

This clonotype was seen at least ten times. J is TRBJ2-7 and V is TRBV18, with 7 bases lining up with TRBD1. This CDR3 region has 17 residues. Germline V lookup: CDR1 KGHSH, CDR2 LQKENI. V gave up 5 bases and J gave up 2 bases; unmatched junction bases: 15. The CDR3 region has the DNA TGTGCCAGCTCAACCTCAGCTGGACAGGAACAGGCCTACGAGCAGTACTTC. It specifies CASSTSAGQEQAYEQYF.

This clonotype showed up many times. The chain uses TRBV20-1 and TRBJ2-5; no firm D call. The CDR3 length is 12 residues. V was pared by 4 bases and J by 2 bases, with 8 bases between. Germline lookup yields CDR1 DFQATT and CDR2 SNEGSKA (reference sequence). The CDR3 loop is CSAIGWQETQYF. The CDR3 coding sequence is TGCAGTGCTATTGGGTGGCAAGAGACCCAGTACTTC.

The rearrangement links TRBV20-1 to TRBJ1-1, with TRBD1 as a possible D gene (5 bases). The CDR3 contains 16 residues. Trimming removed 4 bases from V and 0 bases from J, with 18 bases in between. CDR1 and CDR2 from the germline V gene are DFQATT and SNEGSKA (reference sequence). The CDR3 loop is CSAIRTSKDLNTEAFF. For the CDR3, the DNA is TGCAGTGCTATCAGGACATCTAAAGACCTGAACACTGAAGCTTTCTTT.

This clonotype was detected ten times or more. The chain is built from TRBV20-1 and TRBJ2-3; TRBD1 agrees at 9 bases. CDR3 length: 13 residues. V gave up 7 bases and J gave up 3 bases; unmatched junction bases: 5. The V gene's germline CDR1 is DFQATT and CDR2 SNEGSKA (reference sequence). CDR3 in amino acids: CSVQGAGTDTQYF. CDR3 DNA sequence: TGCAGTGTACAGGGGGCCGGTACAGATACGCAGTATTTT.

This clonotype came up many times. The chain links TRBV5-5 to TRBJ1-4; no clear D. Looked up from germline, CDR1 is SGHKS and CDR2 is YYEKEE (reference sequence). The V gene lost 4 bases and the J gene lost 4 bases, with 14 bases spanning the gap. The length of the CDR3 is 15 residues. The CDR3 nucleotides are TGTGCCAGCAGCCGCCGACTGGGAAGTAATGAAAAACTGTTTTTT. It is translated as CASSRRLGSNEKLFF.

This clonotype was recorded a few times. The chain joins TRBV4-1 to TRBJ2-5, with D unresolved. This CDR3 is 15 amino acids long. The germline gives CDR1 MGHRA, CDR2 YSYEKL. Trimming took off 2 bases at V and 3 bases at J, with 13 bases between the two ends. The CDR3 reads CASSQFMTPKETQYF. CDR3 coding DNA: TGCGCCAGCAGCCAATTCATGACCCCGAAAGAGACCCAGTACTTC.

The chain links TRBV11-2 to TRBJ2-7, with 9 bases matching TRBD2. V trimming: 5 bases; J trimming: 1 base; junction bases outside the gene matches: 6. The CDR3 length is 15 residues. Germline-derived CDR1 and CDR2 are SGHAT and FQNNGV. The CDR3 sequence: CASSAALAGSYEQYF. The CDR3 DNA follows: TGTGCCAGCAGCGCGGCACTAGCGGGTTCCTACGAGCAGTACTTC.

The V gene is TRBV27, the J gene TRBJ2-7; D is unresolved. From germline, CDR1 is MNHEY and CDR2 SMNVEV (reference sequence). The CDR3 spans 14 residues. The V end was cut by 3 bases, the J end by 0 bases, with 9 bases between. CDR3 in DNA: TGTGCCAGCAGTTTTCATAGGAGCTCCTACGAGCAGTACTTC. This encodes CASSFHRSSYEQYF.

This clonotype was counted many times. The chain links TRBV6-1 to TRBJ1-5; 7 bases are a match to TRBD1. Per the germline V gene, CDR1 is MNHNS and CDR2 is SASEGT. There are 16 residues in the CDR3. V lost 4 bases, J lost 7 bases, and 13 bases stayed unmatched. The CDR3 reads CASSGTRGVLGQPQHF. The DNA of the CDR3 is TGTGCCAGCAGTGGGACCAGGGGGGTTTTAGGACAGCCCCAGCATTTT.

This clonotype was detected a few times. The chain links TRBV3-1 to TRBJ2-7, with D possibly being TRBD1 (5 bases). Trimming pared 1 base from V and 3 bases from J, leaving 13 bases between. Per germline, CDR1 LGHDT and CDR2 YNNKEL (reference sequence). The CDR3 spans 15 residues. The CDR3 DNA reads TGTGCCAGCAGCCAAGGCCCGACAGAAAACTACGAGCAGTACTTC. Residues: CASSQGPTENYEQYF.

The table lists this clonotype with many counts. CDR3 in amino acids: CSAVDSNQPQHF. The DNA of the CDR3 is TGCAGTGCGGTCGACAGCAATCAGCCCCAGCATTTT. The chain is built from TRBV20-1 and TRBJ1-5, with D uncertain. With 6 bases removed from V and 1 base from J, the gap between germline ends came to 7 bases. This CDR3 comprises 12 residues. CDR1 is DFQATT, CDR2 SNEGSKA, per germline (reference sequence).

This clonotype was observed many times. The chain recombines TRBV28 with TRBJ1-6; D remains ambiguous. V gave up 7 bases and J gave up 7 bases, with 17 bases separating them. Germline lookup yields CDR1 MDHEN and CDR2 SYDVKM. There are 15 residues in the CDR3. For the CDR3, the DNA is TGTGCCAGCAAGACCAGGAGGAACGGCAATTCACCCCTCCACTTT. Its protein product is CASKTRRNGNSPLHF.

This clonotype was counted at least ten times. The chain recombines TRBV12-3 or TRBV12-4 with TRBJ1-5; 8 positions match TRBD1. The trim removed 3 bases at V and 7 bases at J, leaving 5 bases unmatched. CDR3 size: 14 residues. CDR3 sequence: CASSLTDRGQPQHF. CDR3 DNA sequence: TGTGCCAGCAGTTTGACCGACAGGGGACAGCCCCAGCATTTT.

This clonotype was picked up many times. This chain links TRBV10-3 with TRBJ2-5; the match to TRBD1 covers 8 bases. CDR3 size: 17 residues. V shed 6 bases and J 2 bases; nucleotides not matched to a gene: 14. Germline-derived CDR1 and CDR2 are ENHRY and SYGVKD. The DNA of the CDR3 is TGTGCCATCAGGATATCAACCGGGACAGGCGAACAAGAGACCCAGTACTTC. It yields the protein CAIRISTGTGEQETQYF.

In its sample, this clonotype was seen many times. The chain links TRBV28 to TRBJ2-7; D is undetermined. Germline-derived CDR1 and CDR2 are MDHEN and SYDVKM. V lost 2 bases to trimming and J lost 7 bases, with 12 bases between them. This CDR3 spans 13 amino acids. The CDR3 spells CASSLTSLREQYF. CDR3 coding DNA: TGTGCCAGCAGTTTAACGTCCCTACGGGAGCAGTACTTC.